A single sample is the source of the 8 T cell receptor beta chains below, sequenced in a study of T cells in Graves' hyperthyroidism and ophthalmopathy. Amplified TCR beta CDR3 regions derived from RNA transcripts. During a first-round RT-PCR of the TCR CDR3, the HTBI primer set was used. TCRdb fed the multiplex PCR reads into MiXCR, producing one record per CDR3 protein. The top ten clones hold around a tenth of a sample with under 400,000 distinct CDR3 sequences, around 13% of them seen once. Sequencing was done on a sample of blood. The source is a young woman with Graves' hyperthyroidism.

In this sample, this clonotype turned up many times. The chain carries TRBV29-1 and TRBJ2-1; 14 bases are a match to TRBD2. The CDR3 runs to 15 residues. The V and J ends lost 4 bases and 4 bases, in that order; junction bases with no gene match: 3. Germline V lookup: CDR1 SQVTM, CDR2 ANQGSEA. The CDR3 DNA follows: TGCAGCGTTGGACTAGCGGGAGGGGTATACAATGAGCAGTTCTTC. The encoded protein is CSVGLAGGVYNEQFF.

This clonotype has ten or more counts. The CDR3 region is CAISDRFASPLHF. CDR3 bases: TGTGCCATCAGTGATAGGTTTGCTTCACCCCTCCACTTT. The chain is built from TRBV10-3 and TRBJ1-6; D call uncertain. The CDR3 runs to 13 residues. Germline values: CDR1 ENHRY, CDR2 SYGVKD. Deletions cut 3 bases from V and 9 bases from J, with 9 bases between.

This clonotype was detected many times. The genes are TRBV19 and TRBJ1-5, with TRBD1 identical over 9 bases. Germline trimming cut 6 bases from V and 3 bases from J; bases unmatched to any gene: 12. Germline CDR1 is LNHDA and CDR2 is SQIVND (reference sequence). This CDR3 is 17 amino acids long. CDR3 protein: CASRGGQGILVNQPQHF. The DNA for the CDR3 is TGTGCCAGTAGAGGTGGACAGGGGATCTTGGTCAATCAGCCCCAGCATTTT.

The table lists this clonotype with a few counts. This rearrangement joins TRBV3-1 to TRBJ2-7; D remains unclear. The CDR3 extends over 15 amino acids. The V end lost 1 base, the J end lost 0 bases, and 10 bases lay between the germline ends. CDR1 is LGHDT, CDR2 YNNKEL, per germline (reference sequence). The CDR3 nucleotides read TGTGCCAGCAGCCAAGGCTCTTGGAGCTCCTACGAGCAGTACTTC. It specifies CASSQGSWSSYEQYF.

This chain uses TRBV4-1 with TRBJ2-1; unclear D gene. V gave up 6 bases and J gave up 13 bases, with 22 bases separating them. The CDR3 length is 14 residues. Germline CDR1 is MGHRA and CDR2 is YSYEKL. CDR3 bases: TGCGCCAGCAGAAAATACAGAAACAATGAGAGTCAGTTCTTC. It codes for CASRKYRNNESQFF.

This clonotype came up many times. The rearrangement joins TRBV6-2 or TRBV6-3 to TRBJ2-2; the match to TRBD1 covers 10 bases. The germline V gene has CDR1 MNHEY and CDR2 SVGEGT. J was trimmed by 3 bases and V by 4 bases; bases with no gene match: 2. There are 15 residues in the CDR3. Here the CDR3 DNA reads TGTGCCAGCAGTTCCGGACAGGGGGACACCGGGGAGCTGTTTTTT. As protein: CASSSGQGDTGELFF.

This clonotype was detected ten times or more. CDR3 sequence (DNA): TGTGCCTGGAGTGTAGGACAGCTGAACACTGAAGCTTTCTTT. Translated: CAWSVGQLNTEAFF. The chain employs TRBV30 and TRBJ1-1, with D possibly being TRBD1 (6 bases). The V and J ends lost 0 bases and 0 bases respectively, with 8 bases between them. Looked up from germline, CDR1 is GTSNPN and CDR2 is SVGIG (reference sequence). There are 14 residues in the CDR3.

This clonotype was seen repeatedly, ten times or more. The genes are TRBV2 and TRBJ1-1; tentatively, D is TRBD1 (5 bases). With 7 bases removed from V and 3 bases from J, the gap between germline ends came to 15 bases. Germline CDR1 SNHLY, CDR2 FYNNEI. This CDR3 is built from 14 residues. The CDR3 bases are TGTGCCAGCACGACAGACCGGGTCCACACTGAAGCTTTCTTT. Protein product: CASTTDRVHTEAFF. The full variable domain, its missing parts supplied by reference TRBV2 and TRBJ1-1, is EPEVTQTPSHQVTQMGQEVILRCVPISNHLYFYWYRQILGQKVEFLVSFYNNEISEKSEIFDDQFSVERPDGSNFTLKIRSTKLEDSAMYFCASTTDRVHTEAFFGQGTRLTVV.